The following is a T cell receptor beta chain sequence with its context. Its target is not known. CDR3 length equals 16 residues. CDR1 and CDR2 from the germline V gene are LNHDA and SQIVND (reference sequence). The V gene end was trimmed by 1 base and the J gene end by 3 bases; junction bases not matched to a gene: 4. Produced via immunoSEQ multiplex PCR; TCRdb's table is partial and in-frame only. The sample has roughly 60,000 clones, about 95% seen once. This entry comes from a study of cytomegalovirus exposure and HLA in healthy donors. The study, taken as a whole, reports: A list of more than 150 TCR beta chains associated with cytomegalovirus was given.

This receptor was obtained from a woman in her late teens or twenties in good health and CMV-seronegative. The chain employs TRBV19 and TRBJ2-7; 12 bases are a match to TRBD1. Source material: PBMCs. The CDR3: CASSIAGTGGGYEQYF. CDR3 in DNA: TGTGCCAGTAGTATAGCAGGGACAGGGGGCGGCTACGAGCAGTACTTC. The full variable domain, with the rest looked up from reference TRBV19 and TRBJ2-7, is DGGITQSPKYLFRKEGQNVTLSCEQNLNHDAMYWYRQDPGQGLRLIYYSQIVNDFQKGDIAEGYSVSREKKESFPLTVTSAQKNPTAFYLCASSIAGTGGGYEQYFGPGTRLTVT.